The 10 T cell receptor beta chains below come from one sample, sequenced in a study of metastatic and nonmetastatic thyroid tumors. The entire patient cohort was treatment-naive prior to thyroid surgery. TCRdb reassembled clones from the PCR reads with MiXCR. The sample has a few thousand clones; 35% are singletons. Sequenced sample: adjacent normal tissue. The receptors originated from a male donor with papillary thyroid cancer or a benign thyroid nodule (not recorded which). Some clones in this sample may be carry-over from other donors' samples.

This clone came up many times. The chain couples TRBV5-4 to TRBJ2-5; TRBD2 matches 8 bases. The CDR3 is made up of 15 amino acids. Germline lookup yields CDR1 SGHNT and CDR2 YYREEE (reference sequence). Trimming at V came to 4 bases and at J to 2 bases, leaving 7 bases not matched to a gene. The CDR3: CASSLVVAGQETQYF. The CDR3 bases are TGTGCCAGCAGCCTGGTTGTAGCGGGGCAAGAGACCCAGTACTTC.

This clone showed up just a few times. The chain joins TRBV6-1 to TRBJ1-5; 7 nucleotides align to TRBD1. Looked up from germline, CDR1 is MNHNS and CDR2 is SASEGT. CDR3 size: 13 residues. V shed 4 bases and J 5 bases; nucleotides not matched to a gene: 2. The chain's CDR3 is CASSAQGDQPQHF. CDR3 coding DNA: TGTGCCAGCAGTGCGCAGGGGGATCAGCCCCAGCATTTT.

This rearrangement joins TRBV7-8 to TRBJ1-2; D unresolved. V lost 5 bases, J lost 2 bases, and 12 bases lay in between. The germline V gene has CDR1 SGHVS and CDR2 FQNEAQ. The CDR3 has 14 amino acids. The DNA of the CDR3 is TGTGCCAGCAGCGAACAGAGTGCAAACTATGGCTACACCTTC. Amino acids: CASSEQSANYGYTF.

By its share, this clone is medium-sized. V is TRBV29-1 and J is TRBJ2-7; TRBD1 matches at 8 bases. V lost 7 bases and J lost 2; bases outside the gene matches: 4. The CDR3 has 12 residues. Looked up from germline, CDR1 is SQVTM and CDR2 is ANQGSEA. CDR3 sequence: CSARQGPYEQYF. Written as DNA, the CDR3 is TGCAGCGCGCGACAGGGGCCCTACGAGCAGTACTTC.

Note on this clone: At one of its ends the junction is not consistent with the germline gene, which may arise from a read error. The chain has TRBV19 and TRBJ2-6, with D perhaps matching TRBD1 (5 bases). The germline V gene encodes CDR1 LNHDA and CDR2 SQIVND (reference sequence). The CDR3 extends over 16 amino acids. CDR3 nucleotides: TGTGCCAGTACCGACATACCAGGGTCTGGGTCCAACATCCTGACTTTC. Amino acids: CASTDIPGSGSNILTF.

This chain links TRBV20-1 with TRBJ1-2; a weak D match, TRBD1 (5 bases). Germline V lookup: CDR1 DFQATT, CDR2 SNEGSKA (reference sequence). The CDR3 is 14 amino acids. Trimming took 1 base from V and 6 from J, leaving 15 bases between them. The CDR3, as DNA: TGCAGTGCTAGAGCGGGCAGGGCGGGGGATGGCTACACCTTC. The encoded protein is CSARAGRAGDGYTF.

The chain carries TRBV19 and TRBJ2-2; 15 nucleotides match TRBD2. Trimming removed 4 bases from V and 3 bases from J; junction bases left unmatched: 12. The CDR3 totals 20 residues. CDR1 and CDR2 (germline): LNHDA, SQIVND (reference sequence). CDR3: CASSTEKWTSGRDHTGELFF. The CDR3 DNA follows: TGTGCCAGTAGTACCGAAAAATGGACTAGCGGGAGGGATCACACCGGGGAGCTGTTTTTT.

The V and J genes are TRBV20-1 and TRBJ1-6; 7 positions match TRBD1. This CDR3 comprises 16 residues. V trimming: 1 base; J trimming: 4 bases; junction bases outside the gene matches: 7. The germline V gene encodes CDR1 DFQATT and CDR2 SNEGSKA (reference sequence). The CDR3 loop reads CSARASGQPYNSPLHF. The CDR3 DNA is TGCAGTGCTAGAGCTTCGGGACAGCCATATAATTCACCCCTCCACTTT.

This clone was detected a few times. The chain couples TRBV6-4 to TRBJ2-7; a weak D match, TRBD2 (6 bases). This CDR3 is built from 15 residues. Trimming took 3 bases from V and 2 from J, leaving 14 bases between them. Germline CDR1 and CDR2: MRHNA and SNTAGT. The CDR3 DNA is TGTGCCAGCAGTGAGGGTGCGGGAACACCCTACGAGCAGTACTTC. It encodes CASSEGAGTPYEQYF.

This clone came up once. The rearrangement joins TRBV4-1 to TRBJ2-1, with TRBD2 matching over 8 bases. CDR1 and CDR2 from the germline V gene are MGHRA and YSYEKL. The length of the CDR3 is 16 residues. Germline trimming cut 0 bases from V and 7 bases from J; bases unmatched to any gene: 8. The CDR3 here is CASSQDLGGRLNEQFF. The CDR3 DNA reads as TGCGCCAGCAGCCAAGATCTTGGCGGGAGGCTAAATGAGCAGTTCTTC.